Listed here are 32 T cell receptor beta chains from one sample, sequenced in a study of T-cell memory formation after mild COVID-19. TCRdb reanalysed the 5' RACE reads using MiXCR and keeps one entry per CDR3 protein. Altogether hundreds of thousands of distinct CDR3 sequences are present, roughly 21% being singletons, with the ten largest covering roughly an eighth. Sequencing used PBMCs or a T cell subset sorted from them (not recorded which). These receptors originate from an adult woman who had mild COVID-19 (a few samples of this study predate the infection). Cell type and time point are not known.

V is TRBV12-3 or TRBV12-4 and J is TRBJ2-7; D gene uncertain. Trimming left V 2 bases short and J 3 bases short, with 11 bases between. The CDR3 is made up of 14 amino acids. CDR3 region: CASSLTAGYYEQYF. The CDR3 bases are TGTGCCAGCAGTTTAACGGCCGGATACTACGAGCAGTACTTC.

V and J are TRBV7-9 and TRBJ2-1, with 9 bases identical to TRBD1. This CDR3 contains 16 residues. CDR1 and CDR2 from the germline V gene are SEHNR and FQNEAQ (reference sequence). Trimming at V came to 5 bases and at J to 2 bases, leaving 7 bases not matched to a gene. This chain's CDR3 is CASSPGDRDPYNEQFF. The CDR3 DNA follows: TGTGCCAGCAGCCCCGGGGACAGGGACCCCTACAATGAGCAGTTCTTC.

This clonotype was counted only a few times. J is TRBJ1-1 and V is TRBV29-1; D remains ambiguous. The germline gives CDR1 SQVTM, CDR2 ANQGSEA. This CDR3 has 11 amino acids. Trimming took off 4 bases at V and 7 bases at J, with 10 bases between the two ends. Here the CDR3 DNA reads TGCAGCGTTGGTTACTGGGATGAAGCTTTCTTT. Its translation is CSVGYWDEAFF.

This rearrangement joins TRBV30 to TRBJ2-5; D not certain. V was trimmed by 0 bases and J by 2 bases, leaving 10 bases between them. The CDR3 length is 14 residues. Germline V gene sequence: CDR1 GTSNPN, CDR2 SVGIG (reference sequence). The CDR3 here is CAWSVLGLQETQYF. DNA for the CDR3: TGTGCCTGGAGTGTTTTAGGGTTACAAGAGACCCAGTACTTC. Full variable domain (missing parts from reference TRBV30 and TRBJ2-5): SQTIHQWPATLVQPVGSPLSLECTVEGTSNPNLYWYRQAAGRGLQLLFYSVGIGQISSEVPQNLSASRPQDRQFILSSKKLLLSDSGFYLCAWSVLGLQETQYFGPGTRLLVL.

This clonotype appeared a few times. The rearrangement uses TRBV4-1 and TRBJ1-5, with 9 bases matching TRBD1. This CDR3 is 15 amino acids long. CDR1 and CDR2 (germline): MGHRA, YSYEKL. V shed 3 bases, J shed 7 bases, and the junction held 7 bases outside the gene matches. CDR3 protein: CASSQETGGGQPQHF. In DNA, the CDR3 is TGCGCCAGCAGCCAGGAAACAGGGGGCGGCCAGCCCCAGCATTTT.

This clonotype was seen only a few times. The chain is built from TRBV12-3 or TRBV12-4 and TRBJ1-6, with D perhaps matching TRBD1 (5 bases). The CDR3 sequence is 14 residues long. Trimming stripped 6 bases from V and 6 bases from J, with 12 bases between. The CDR3 bases are TGTGCCAGCAGGTCCGGGGGGGGTAATTCACCCCTCCACTTT. This encodes CASRSGGGNSPLHF.

In this sample, this clonotype turned up a few times. The gene calls are TRBV12-5 and TRBJ2-7; D is undetermined. V was pared by 8 bases and J by 6 bases, with 14 bases between. Germline V gene data show CDR1 as LGHNT and CDR2 as FRNRAP. The CDR3 is 12 residues long. CDR3: CASQLDRGEQYF. The DNA of the CDR3 is TGTGCTAGTCAATTAGACCGCGGCGAGCAGTACTTC.

The J gene is TRBJ1-2, the V gene TRBV12-3 or TRBV12-4; no clear D gene. This CDR3 has 14 residues. V was pared by 1 base and J by 3 bases, with 9 bases between. CDR3 bases: TGTGCCAGCAGTTTAGATGGCAGTTACTATGGCTACACCTTC. The encoded protein is CASSLDGSYYGYTF.

This clonotype has a handful of counts. The chain carries TRBV6-6 and TRBJ2-1, with 8 bases fitting TRBD2. Trimming took 8 bases from V and 6 from J; bases not matched to a gene: 3. CDR1 is MNHNY and CDR2 is SVGAGI in the germline V gene (reference sequence). The CDR3 runs to 12 residues. CDR3 in DNA: TGTGCCAGCGGTCGGGGGGGCAATGAGCAGTTCTTC. This codes for CASGRGGNEQFF.

V usage is TRBV7-2 and J usage is TRBJ2-5, with a weak D call TRBD2 (5 bases). The germline CDR1 and CDR2 sequences are SGHTA and FQGNSA. This CDR3 has 14 amino acids. Deletions cut 5 bases from V and 5 bases from J, with 15 bases between. Written as DNA, the CDR3 is TGTGCCAGCAGCCTGCTGGGAGCTCGGGAGACCCAGTACTTC. Translating gives CASSLLGARETQYF.

In this sample, this clonotype turned up a few times. The chain links TRBV4-2 to TRBJ2-5; 7 nucleotides agree with TRBD2. Per germline, CDR1 LGHNA and CDR2 YNFKEQ. V lost 4 bases and J lost 5; bases outside the gene matches: 10. This CDR3 is built from 15 residues. CDR3 coding DNA: TGTGCCAGCAGCCCGACCACGGGACTAAGGGAGACCCAGTACTTC. Residues: CASSPTTGLRETQYF.

The chain uses TRBV6-6 and TRBJ2-2; the match to TRBD1 covers 9 bases. This CDR3 is built from 14 residues. CDR1 and CDR2 from the germline V gene are MNHNY and SVGAGI (reference sequence). Trimming took 6 bases from V and 5 from J; bases not matched to a gene: 4. The chain's CDR3 is CASSVGQGTGELFF. The CDR3 bases are TGTGCCAGCAGCGTGGGACAGGGAACCGGGGAGCTGTTTTTT.

The rearrangement joins TRBV11-2 to TRBJ2-5; D is possibly TRBD2 (5 bases). Deletions cut 0 bases from V and 5 bases from J, with 22 bases between. Germline V CDR1 and CDR2: SGHAT, FQNNGV. This CDR3 contains 18 residues. CDR3 loop: CASSLEVMGASQMETQYF. DNA for the CDR3: TGTGCCAGCAGCTTAGAGGTTATGGGAGCTAGCCAAATGGAGACCCAGTACTTC. Full variable domain (remainder filled in from reference TRBV11-2 and TRBJ2-5): EAGVAQSPRYKIIEKRQSVAFWCNPISGHATLYWYQQILGQGPKLLIQFQNNGVVDDSQLPKDRFSAERLKGVDSTLKIQPAKLEDSAVYLCASSLEVMGASQMETQYFGPGTRLLVL.

The chain carries TRBV5-4 and TRBJ2-7, with a possible D match to TRBD2 (5 bases). Trimming cost V 0 bases and J 7 bases, with 11 bases left between them. The V gene's germline CDR1 is SGHNT and CDR2 YYREEE (reference sequence). CDR3 length: 13 residues. Written as DNA, the CDR3 is TGTGCCAGCAGCTTGGGTGCGCCGGGGGAGCAGTACTTC. Translation gives CASSLGAPGEQYF.

This clonotype came up a few times. Mismatch with germline at one junction end may stem from a read error. J is TRBJ2-3 and V is TRBV7-7; perhaps TRBD2 as D (6 bases). The germline V gene encodes CDR1 SSHAT and CDR2 FNYEAQ (reference sequence). CDR3 size: 15 residues. CDR3 sequence: CASSIGGRSTDTQYF. The CDR3 nucleotides read TGTGCTAGCAGCATCGGAGGGCGCAGCACAGATACGCAGTATTTT. The variable domain in full, with the rest retrieved from reference TRBV7-7 and TRBJ2-3, is GAGVSQSPRYKVTKRGQDVTLRCDPISSHATLYWYQQALGQGPEFLTYFNYEAQPDKSGLPSDRFSAERPEGSISTLTIQRTEQRDSAMYRCASSIGGRSTDTQYFGPGTRLTVL.

V gene TRBV20-1 combines with J gene TRBJ1-2; TRBD1 aligns across 7 bases. The germline CDR1 and CDR2 sequences are DFQATT and SNEGSKA (reference sequence). J was trimmed by 4 bases and V by 5 bases; bases with no gene match: 10. The CDR3 is 14 amino acids. The CDR3, as DNA: TGCAGTGCTTTACAGGGGAAGGAATTCTATGGCTACACCTTC. Residues: CSALQGKEFYGYTF.

This clonotype occurred a few times. V and J are TRBV29-1 and TRBJ1-1; 7 bases are a match to TRBD1. V was clipped by 1 base and J by 12 bases; unmatched bases: 11. The CDR3 has 13 residues. Germline V CDR1 and CDR2: SQVTM, ANQGSEA. The CDR3 loop reads CSVEAFQGVITFF. The CDR3 DNA reads TGCAGCGTTGAAGCGTTTCAGGGGGTGATAACTTTCTTT.

In its sample, this clonotype was seen a few times. The gene calls are TRBV30 and TRBJ1-6; D not certain. Trimming took 4 bases from V and 15 from J, leaving 13 bases between them. Per germline, CDR1 GTSNPN and CDR2 SVGIG (reference sequence). There are 11 residues in the CDR3. The CDR3 is CAWILRYSLHF. CDR3 coding DNA: TGTGCCTGGATTTTAAGATATAGCCTCCACTTT.

The chain combines TRBV5-1 with TRBJ2-1, with TRBD2 matching over 8 bases. Germline CDR1 reads SGHRS; CDR2 reads YFSETQ. Unmatched junction bases numbered 9, after V lost 4 bases and J lost 3 bases. The CDR3 loop spans 16 amino acids. This CDR3 is CASSLAGSGSYNEQFF. In DNA, the CDR3 is TGCGCCAGCAGCCTGGCTGGGAGCGGGAGCTACAATGAGCAGTTCTTC.

V gene TRBV19 combines with J gene TRBJ2-1; tentative D call: TRBD2 (6 bases). The CDR3 loop spans 16 amino acids. Germline CDR1 reads LNHDA; CDR2 reads SQIVND (reference sequence). Between the trimmed V and J ends, which lost 6 bases and 1 base, there was a span of 16 bases. CDR3 amino acids: CASSNPGSPSYNEQFF. CDR3 nucleotide sequence: TGTGCCAGTAGCAACCCCGGGAGCCCATCCTACAATGAGCAGTTCTTC.

This clonotype occurred many times. The chain joins TRBV24-1 to TRBJ2-4; 8 bases map to TRBD2. Germline CDR1 is KGHDR and CDR2 is SFDVKD. Unmatched junction bases numbered 6, after V lost 5 bases and J lost 1 base. The CDR3 covers 16 residues. Here the CDR3 DNA reads TGTGCCACCAGTGCCGGGAGGGGTTTGGCCAAAAACATTCAGTACTTC. This translates into CATSAGRGLAKNIQYF.

This clonotype appeared many times. V is TRBV4-2 and J is TRBJ2-1, with 10 bases fitting TRBD2. Germline CDR1 and CDR2: LGHNA and YNFKEQ. J was trimmed by 5 bases and V by 6 bases; bases with no gene match: 4. CDR3 size: 14 residues. CDR3 amino acids: CASRRLAGDNEQFF. The CDR3 coding sequence is TGTGCCAGCAGACGGCTAGCGGGAGACAATGAGCAGTTCTTC.

The V call is TRBV7-6, the J call TRBJ1-2; no firm D call. Per germline, CDR1 SGHVS and CDR2 FNYEAQ. The CDR3 consists of 13 residues. The V gene lost 1 base and the J gene lost 6 bases, with 9 bases spanning the gap. The CDR3 region has the DNA TGTGCCAGCAGCTTAGTTGGTGGCAATGGCTACACCTTC. Its translation: CASSLVGGNGYTF.

Worth noting for this clonotype: Germline and junction disagree at one end, which may indicate a read error. This chain connects TRBV30 to TRBJ2-3; 10 positions agree with TRBD2. The CDR3 consists of 18 residues. CDR1 and CDR2 (germline): GTSNPN, SVGIG (reference sequence). CDR3 region: CAWSESGRAGVRTYTQYF. In nucleotides, the CDR3 is TGTGCCTGGAGTGAAAGCGGGAGGGCTGGTGTTCGCACATATACGCAGTATTTT.

This clonotype was counted only a few times. The chain links TRBV12-3 or TRBV12-4 to TRBJ1-6; D is possibly TRBD1 (5 bases). Trimming stripped 3 bases from V and 8 bases from J, with 8 bases between. This CDR3 is 13 amino acids long. CDR3 protein: CASSFGADSPLHF. DNA for the CDR3: TGTGCCAGCAGTTTCGGGGCTGATTCACCCCTCCACTTT.

This clonotype has just a few counts. The chain is built from TRBV29-1 and TRBJ2-3, with 8 bases identical to TRBD1. The CDR3 consists of 13 residues. V lost 4 bases, J lost 4 bases, and 4 bases stayed unmatched. Germline V lookup: CDR1 SQVTM, CDR2 ANQGSEA. CDR3 coding DNA: TGCAGCGTTGTCAGGGGGCAGGCAGATACGCAGTATTTT. It is translated as CSVVRGQADTQYF.

The chain employs TRBV10-3 and TRBJ2-3, with 9 bases that match TRBD1. CDR1 and CDR2 from the germline V gene are ENHRY and SYGVKD. V was clipped by 7 bases and J by 4 bases; unmatched bases: 9. This CDR3 contains 15 residues. The CDR3 spells CAITSTGGGADTQYF. The CDR3 bases are TGTGCCATCACCTCTACAGGGGGCGGGGCAGATACGCAGTATTTT.

The rearrangement uses TRBV7-2 and TRBJ2-1; TRBD2 agrees at 7 bases. This CDR3 has 15 amino acids. The V and J ends lost 3 bases and 8 bases, in that order; junction bases with no gene match: 10. Germline values: CDR1 SGHTA, CDR2 FQGNSA. The CDR3 region has the DNA TGTGCCAGCAGCTTGACCTTGGGAGGGGCTGATGAGCAGTTCTTC. The encoded protein is CASSLTLGGADEQFF.

The chain is built from TRBV6-5 and TRBJ2-7; D remains ambiguous. Between the trimmed V and J ends, which lost 0 bases and 4 bases, there was a span of 13 bases. The CDR3 runs to 15 residues. Germline CDR1 reads MNHEY; CDR2 reads SVGAGI. The CDR3 reads CASSYSGPEGYEQYF. The CDR3 DNA reads TGTGCCAGCAGTTACTCTGGGCCTGAAGGATACGAGCAGTACTTC.

The chain is built from TRBV20-1 and TRBJ2-7; 9 bases agree with TRBD2. Germline CDR1 and CDR2: DFQATT and SNEGSKA (reference sequence). The CDR3 consists of 16 residues. V gave up 4 bases and J gave up 3 bases; unmatched junction bases: 13. CDR3 residues: CSAILNFAGGYYEQYF. The CDR3 DNA sequence: TGCAGTGCTATTCTCAATTTCGCGGGAGGGTACTACGAGCAGTACTTC.

The J gene is TRBJ1-1, the V gene TRBV12-3 or TRBV12-4; 10 positions match TRBD1. The CDR3 length is 12 residues. Trimming took 6 bases from V and 10 from J; bases not matched to a gene: 5. This CDR3 is CASSLTGGLAFF. CDR3 coding DNA: TGTGCCAGCAGCCTGACAGGGGGCTTAGCTTTCTTT.

This clonotype has just a few counts. The chain couples TRBV7-2 to TRBJ1-5; no clear D gene. CDR1 and CDR2 (germline): SGHTA, FQGNSA. V was trimmed by 1 base and J by 5 bases, leaving 12 bases between them. The CDR3 covers 15 residues. The CDR3 region is CASSLGRVSHQPQHF. The CDR3 nucleotides are TGTGCCAGCAGCTTAGGCAGAGTGAGCCATCAGCCCCAGCATTTT.